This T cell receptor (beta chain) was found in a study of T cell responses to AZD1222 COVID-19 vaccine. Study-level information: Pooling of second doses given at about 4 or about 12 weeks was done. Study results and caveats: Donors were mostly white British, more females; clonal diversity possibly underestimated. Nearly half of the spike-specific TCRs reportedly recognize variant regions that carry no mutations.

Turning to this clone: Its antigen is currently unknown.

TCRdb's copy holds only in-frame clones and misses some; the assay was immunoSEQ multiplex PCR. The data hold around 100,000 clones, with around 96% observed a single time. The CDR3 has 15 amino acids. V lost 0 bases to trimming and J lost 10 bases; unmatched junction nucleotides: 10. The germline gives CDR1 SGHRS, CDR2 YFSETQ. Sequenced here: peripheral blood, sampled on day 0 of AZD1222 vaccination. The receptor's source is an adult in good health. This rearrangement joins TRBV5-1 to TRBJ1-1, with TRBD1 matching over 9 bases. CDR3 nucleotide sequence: TGCGCCAGCAGCTTGGCCGGGGACAGGGCGGCCCCAGCTTTCTTT. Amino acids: CASSLAGDRAAPAFF.